One and the same sample provided the 32 T cell receptor beta chains below, sequenced in a study of cytomegalovirus exposure and HLA in healthy donors. This PCR relied on a set of 60 Vbeta primers and 13 Jbeta primers. Some clones are missing from TCRdb's copy, which holds only in-frame ones; the method was immunoSEQ multiplex PCR. Found here are approximately 170,000 clones, 65% to 70% of them singletons; the top ten hold 4% to 5.5%. Specimen: PBMCs. The source of these receptors is a woman aged 18-29 years in good health and CMV-seropositive.

This sequence joins TRBV29-1 and TRBJ1-1; D not certain. Trimming cost V 6 bases and J 8 bases, with 4 bases left between them. The CDR3 spans 8 residues. Germline V gene data show CDR1 as SQVTM and CDR2 as ANQGSEA. The CDR3 sequence: CSVAEAFF. The DNA of the CDR3 is TGCAGCGTGGCAGAAGCTTTCTTT.

The CDR3 nucleotides are TGTGCCACCCGACTCTACAATGAGCAGTTCTTC. Translating it yields CATRLYNEQFF. J is TRBJ2-1 and V is TRBV15, with no clear D. CDR3 length equals 11 residues. The germline CDR1 and CDR2 sequences are LNHNV and YYDKDF (reference sequence). V was clipped by 8 bases and J by 3 bases, with 5 bases between them.

The chain employs TRBV19 and TRBJ1-4, with 7 bases aligning to TRBD1. CDR1 and CDR2 (germline): LNHDA, SQIVND (reference sequence). With V trimmed by 5 bases and J by 0 bases, 6 bases remained unmatched. This CDR3 region has 16 residues. CDR3 protein: CASSPTGPATNEKLFF. The CDR3 DNA is TGTGCCAGTAGTCCGACAGGGCCCGCAACTAATGAAAAACTGTTTTTT.

The CDR3 sequence: CASSEGTATNYGYTF. In DNA, the CDR3 is TGTGCCAGCAGTGAAGGGACAGCCACTAACTATGGCTACACCTTC. The V and J genes are TRBV25-1 and TRBJ1-2; 7 nucleotides line up with TRBD1. The CDR3 has 15 residues. Losses at the gene ends were 2 bases for V and 0 bases for J; bases not matched to a gene: 3. Germline CDR1 is MGHDK and CDR2 is SYGVNS.

This clone has a handful of counts. This chain joins TRBV7-9 and TRBJ1-2; D gene ambiguous. With 5 bases removed from V and 8 bases from J, the gap between germline ends came to 15 bases. Per the germline V gene, CDR1 is SEHNR and CDR2 is FQNEAQ (reference sequence). The CDR3 covers 13 residues. DNA of the CDR3: TGTGCCAGCAGCCCTATGGAGGCGGGAGGCTACACCTTC. Amino acids: CASSPMEAGGYTF.

The chain uses TRBV28 and TRBJ2-7; 10 bases map to TRBD2. J was trimmed by 2 bases and V by 3 bases; bases with no gene match: 4. The germline V gene encodes CDR1 MDHEN and CDR2 SYDVKM. The CDR3 is 15 residues long. CDR3 sequence: CASSFRGLAAYEQYF. CDR3 nucleotide sequence: TGTGCCAGCAGTTTCCGCGGACTAGCGGCCTACGAGCAGTACTTC.

A few counts support this clone. The chain combines TRBV18 with TRBJ1-2; 9 bases are shared with TRBD1. The J segment lost 3 bases and the V segment lost 2 bases, leaving 4 bases of the junction unmatched. The germline CDR1 and CDR2 sequences are KGHSH and LQKENI. The CDR3 runs to 15 residues. This chain's CDR3 is CASSPSTGGDYGYTF. CDR3 coding DNA: TGTGCCAGCTCACCATCTACAGGGGGCGACTATGGCTACACCTTC.

This clone has a handful of counts. The gene calls are TRBV30 and TRBJ1-5, with no clear D. The CDR3 has 15 residues. V was pared by 4 bases and J by 1 base, with 14 bases between. Per germline, CDR1 GTSNPN and CDR2 SVGIG (reference sequence). CDR3 region: CAWTPIGSSNQPQHF. The DNA for the CDR3 is TGTGCCTGGACTCCAATCGGGTCAAGCAATCAGCCCCAGCATTTT.

The V call is TRBV12-5, the J call TRBJ1-1, with D uncertain. This CDR3 spans 11 amino acids. Germline V gives CDR1 LGHNT, CDR2 FRNRAP. Trimming took 7 bases from V and 1 from J, leaving 4 bases between them. DNA for the CDR3: TGTGCTAGTGCACAGAACACTGAAGCTTTCTTT. Its protein product is CASAQNTEAFF.

The chain combines TRBV10-3 with TRBJ1-1; 9 bases are a match to TRBD1. Trimming at V came to 5 bases and at J to 6 bases, leaving 4 bases not matched to a gene. The CDR3 is 13 amino acids. Germline V lookup: CDR1 ENHRY, CDR2 SYGVKD. CDR3: CAISRQGGAEAFF. In DNA, the CDR3 is TGTGCCATCAGTAGACAGGGGGGGGCTGAAGCTTTCTTT.

V gene TRBV27 combines with J gene TRBJ1-2; TRBD1 matches at 7 bases. This CDR3 comprises 15 residues. The germline gives CDR1 MNHEY, CDR2 SMNVEV (reference sequence). The V gene end was trimmed by 5 bases and the J gene end by 3 bases; junction bases not matched to a gene: 9. The CDR3 bases are TGTGCCAGCAGTGGAAGACAGGGCAGCCACTATGGCTACACCTTC. Amino acid sequence: CASSGRQGSHYGYTF.

The chain has TRBV29-1 and TRBJ1-5; unclear D gene. CDR1 is SQVTM and CDR2 is ANQGSEA in the germline V gene. V lost 4 bases, J lost 0 bases, and 7 bases lay in between. The CDR3 totals 13 residues. The CDR3 spells CSVVENSNQPQHF. The DNA for the CDR3 is TGCAGCGTTGTGGAGAATAGCAATCAGCCCCAGCATTTT.

The rearrangement uses TRBV30 and TRBJ1-5, with 10 bases aligning to TRBD1. The CDR3 length is 14 residues. Germline lookup yields CDR1 GTSNPN and CDR2 SVGIG (reference sequence). With 3 bases clipped from V and 5 bases from J, the junction kept 4 bases outside the gene matches. As DNA, the CDR3 is TGTGCCTGGAGCTCAGGGACAGGGGATCAGCCCCAGCATTTT. Translating gives CAWSSGTGDQPQHF.

This clone was found once. The chain has TRBV6-5 and TRBJ2-7; D ambiguous. Per germline, CDR1 MNHEY and CDR2 SVGAGI. Trimming removed 0 bases from V and 2 bases from J, with 14 bases in between. CDR3 length: 16 residues. The CDR3: CASSYSVVGETYEQYF. The CDR3 DNA follows: TGTGCCAGCAGTTACTCCGTAGTCGGAGAGACCTACGAGCAGTACTTC.

The rearrangement joins TRBV13 to TRBJ1-4, with TRBD1 identical over 10 bases. This CDR3 region has 21 residues. Germline V gene lookup returns CDR1 PRHDT and CDR2 FYEKMQ (reference sequence). After removal of 0 bases from V and 0 bases from J, the junction contained 13 bases not matched to a gene. This CDR3 reads CASSLGRIGTGDFATNEKLFF. In DNA form, the CDR3 reads TGTGCCAGCAGCTTAGGCCGGATCGGGACAGGGGATTTTGCAACTAATGAAAAACTGTTTTTT. Full variable domain (rest looked up from reference TRBV13 and TRBJ1-4): AAGVIQSPRHLIKEKRETATLKCYPIPRHDTVYWYQQGPGQDPQFLISFYEKMQSDKGSIPDRFSAQQFSDYHSELNMSSLELGDSALYFCASSLGRIGTGDFATNEKLFFGSGTQLSVL.

The chain has TRBV29-1 and TRBJ1-5; D might be TRBD1 (5 bases). The V end was cut by 2 bases, the J end by 2 bases, with 7 bases between. Germline loops: CDR1 SQVTM, CDR2 ANQGSEA. The CDR3 sequence is 13 residues long. CDR3 protein: CSVESGGNQPQHF. The CDR3 DNA is TGCAGCGTTGAATCGGGGGGCAATCAGCCCCAGCATTTT.

This clone was seen a few times. The chain employs TRBV5-1 and TRBJ1-4; D is uncertain. Germline loops: CDR1 SGHRS, CDR2 YFSETQ. The CDR3 is made up of 12 amino acids. Trimming cost V 0 bases and J 7 bases, with 4 bases left between them. The CDR3 is CASSLAGEKLFF. The DNA for the CDR3 is TGCGCCAGCAGCTTGGCGGGTGAAAAACTGTTTTTT.

The chain has TRBV7-9 and TRBJ1-2; D might be TRBD1 (6 bases). Trimming took 2 bases from V and 7 from J, leaving 14 bases between them. The germline V gene encodes CDR1 SEHNR and CDR2 FQNEAQ (reference sequence). There are 14 residues in the CDR3. CDR3 sequence (DNA): TGTGCCAGCAGCTTACGGGGGGCAGTGCTTGGCTACACCTTC. Amino acids: CASSLRGAVLGYTF.

The V call is TRBV4-3, the J call TRBJ2-7; D unclear. CDR1 and CDR2 from the germline V gene are LGHNA and YSLEER. Trimming left V 0 bases short and J 0 bases short, with 9 bases between. This CDR3 spans 15 amino acids. The CDR3: CASSQDRSSSYEQYF. The CDR3 DNA follows: TGCGCCAGCAGCCAAGACAGGTCGAGCTCCTACGAGCAGTACTTC.

This rearrangement joins TRBV28 to TRBJ1-1, with unresolved D. The CDR3 is 14 residues long. Trimming pared 5 bases from V and 2 bases from J, leaving 12 bases between. The germline gives CDR1 MDHEN, CDR2 SYDVKM. The CDR3 here is CASSVASTNTEAFF. The CDR3 DNA sequence: TGTGCCAGCAGTGTAGCAAGCACTAACACTGAAGCTTTCTTT.

The sample holds a few counts of this clone. The gene calls are TRBV30 and TRBJ1-2; TRBD1 is a possible D gene (6 bases). The CDR3 runs to 12 residues. From germline, CDR1 is GTSNPN and CDR2 SVGIG (reference sequence). Deletions cut 5 bases from V and 2 bases from J, with 9 bases between. CDR3 in DNA: TGTGCCTGGCAGGGGACGAACTATGGCTACACCTTC. Protein product: CAWQGTNYGYTF.

This rearrangement joins TRBV15 to TRBJ2-5, with 7 bases identical to TRBD2. The CDR3 is 15 residues long. Per germline, CDR1 LNHNV and CDR2 YYDKDF (reference sequence). The ends lost 0 bases at V and 12 bases at J; junction bases unmatched: 13. Here the CDR3 DNA reads TGTGCCACCAGCAGAGATGATTTGACCAGCGGGGTTAAGTACTTC. Its translation is CATSRDDLTSGVKYF.

The chain uses TRBV4-1 and TRBJ2-5; D possibly corresponds to TRBD1 (5 bases). The J call is uncertain, as TRBJ2-7 better fits the DNA end. The CDR3 consists of 13 residues. Per germline, CDR1 MGHRA and CDR2 YSYEKL. CDR3 sequence: CASSHRVSYEQYF. The CDR3 bases are TGCGCCAGCAGCCACAGGGTGTCCTACGAGCAGTACTTC.

The chain couples TRBV2 to TRBJ1-3; D perhaps matches TRBD1 (6 bases). The germline V gene has CDR1 SNHLY and CDR2 FYNNEI. This CDR3 is 13 amino acids long. Trimming pared 4 bases from V and 10 bases from J, leaving 14 bases between. The CDR3 spells CASSGGPTLTIYF. The CDR3 DNA follows: TGTGCCAGCAGTGGGGGGCCTACACTAACCATATATTTT.

This chain connects TRBV4-2 to TRBJ2-5; TRBD2 aligns across 11 bases. The tail of the sequence fits TRBJ2-7 better, so the J call may be wrong. The CDR3 is made up of 16 amino acids. Germline V gives CDR1 LGHNA, CDR2 YNFKEQ. CDR3 DNA: TGTGCCAGCAGCCAGGCCGGGACTAGCGGAGTGTACGAGCAGTACTTC. Translating gives CASSQAGTSGVYEQYF.

This clone has just a few counts. This rearrangement joins TRBV27 to TRBJ2-2; 8 bases fit TRBD2. CDR1 is MNHEY and CDR2 is SMNVEV in the germline V gene (reference sequence). The CDR3 extends over 20 amino acids. Losses at the gene ends were 3 bases for V and 1 base for J; bases not matched to a gene: 16. CDR3 DNA sequence: TGTGCCAGCAGTTTGGGTCTAGCGGGTCTCGCCACCGTGAACACCGGGGAGCTGTTTTTT. Translation: CASSLGLAGLATVNTGELFF.

The chain combines TRBV7-8 with TRBJ1-5; weak D call: TRBD1 (5 bases). The V gene's germline CDR1 is SGHVS and CDR2 FQNEAQ. The ends were cut back, 4 bases at V and 8 bases at J, with 9 bases in the middle. The CDR3 totals 12 residues. DNA for the CDR3: TGTGCCAGCAGCTCCTCCAGGGAGCCCCAGCATTTT. Translating gives CASSSSREPQHF.

In this sample, this clone turned up a few times. V gene TRBV29-1 combines with J gene TRBJ2-1, with no clear D. CDR1 and CDR2 from the germline V gene are SQVTM and ANQGSEA. Trimming took 6 bases from V and 3 from J, leaving 12 bases between them. This CDR3 is 13 amino acids long. The CDR3 sequence: CSVPLADYNEQFF. The CDR3 DNA is TGCAGCGTACCCTTAGCAGACTACAATGAGCAGTTCTTC.

This clone was observed a handful of times. The rearrangement uses TRBV5-4 and TRBJ2-1; D not certain. The CDR3 contains 14 residues. CDR1 SGHNT and CDR2 YYREEE come from the germline V gene (reference sequence). V dropped 6 bases and J dropped 1 base, with 11 bases sitting between them. CDR3 DNA sequence: TGTGCCAGCAACCCTACCGCATCCTACAATGAGCAGTTCTTC. Its protein is CASNPTASYNEQFF.

The CDR3 nucleotides read TGTGCCTCGAGGGGTAAACAGGACACCTACGAGCAGTACTTC. Its protein is CASRGKQDTYEQYF. The V call is TRBV30, the J call TRBJ2-7; D may match TRBD1 or TRBD2 (5 bases each). Germline V gene lookup returns CDR1 GTSNPN and CDR2 SVGIG (reference sequence). V was cut by 7 bases and J by 2 bases, with 18 bases left in between. The length of the CDR3 is 14 residues.

The chain is built from TRBV15 and TRBJ2-1; TRBD2 aligns across 8 bases. J lost 1 base, V lost 0 bases, and 2 bases had no gene match. The germline gives CDR1 LNHNV, CDR2 YYDKDF (reference sequence). The CDR3 runs 16 residues. CDR3 amino acids: CATSRDPSGSYNEQFF. DNA for the CDR3: TGTGCCACCAGCAGAGACCCTAGCGGGTCCTACAATGAGCAGTTCTTC. Variable domain in full (rest from reference TRBV15 and TRBJ2-1): DAMVIQNPRYQVTQFGKPVTLSCSQTLNHNVMYWYQQKSSQAPKLLFHYYDKDFNNEADTPDNFQSRRPNTSFCFLDIRSPGLGDTAMYLCATSRDPSGSYNEQFFGPGTRLTVL.

This clone occurred once. The chain carries TRBV27 and TRBJ1-1; D remains ambiguous. CDR1 and CDR2 from the germline V gene are MNHEY and SMNVEV (reference sequence). CDR3 length: 14 residues. Trimming stripped 3 bases from V and 1 base from J, with 9 bases between. The CDR3 coding sequence is TGTGCCAGCAGTTTCCCACCGGGGAACACTGAAGCTTTCTTT. It specifies CASSFPPGNTEAFF.